Each of the 17 T cell receptor beta chains below was sequenced from the same sample in a study of blood T cells in healthy people across ages. With a J-beta primer mix and a sample-barcoded 5' primer, a second PCR ran 7 to 11 cycles. Via MiXCR, TCRdb re-called the 5' RACE reads, giving one row per CDR3 protein. The sample consists of 1,500,000 or so distinct CDR3 sequences, around 40% of them appearing once. The sequenced sample was blood. These receptors all stem from a woman aged 18-35 years in good health.

J is TRBJ2-1 and V is TRBV4-3; D is undetermined. This CDR3 has 15 amino acids. Germline assignment: CDR1 LGHNA and CDR2 YSLEER. Trimming shortened V by 0 bases and J by 2 bases, and 8 bases separated the two germline ends. The CDR3 reads CASSQDVTAYNEQFF. DNA of the CDR3: TGCGCCAGCAGCCAAGATGTGACGGCCTACAATGAGCAGTTCTTC.

The V and J genes are TRBV24-1 and TRBJ2-1, with a weak D call TRBD1 (6 bases). In germline, CDR1 is KGHDR, CDR2 SFDVKD. The V end was cut by 3 bases, the J end by 3 bases, with 14 bases between. The CDR3 spans 16 residues. The CDR3 region has the DNA TGTGCCACCAGTGATCGCAGGGGCCAACGCTACAATGAGCAGTTCTTC. Its protein product is CATSDRRGQRYNEQFF.

In the case of this clonotype: This sequence may be a read error, since a much larger clone differs from it by one base. This chain uses TRBV12-3 or TRBV12-4 with TRBJ2-7; maybe TRBD2 (6 bases). CDR3 length equals 14 residues. The CDR3 coding sequence is TGTGCCAGCAGTTTGAGGGAGGCCTCGTACGAGCGGTACTTC. Translated, it gives CASSLREASYERYF.

In DNA, the CDR3 is TGTGCCAGCTCACCTTCTAGCGGGATCAATGAGCAGTTCTTC. It yields the protein CASSPSSGINEQFF. The chain combines TRBV18 with TRBJ2-1, with TRBD2 matching 9 bases. V was pared by 3 bases and J by 6 bases, with 3 bases of the junction left unmatched. Germline CDR1 reads KGHSH; CDR2 reads LQKENI. The CDR3 spans 14 residues.

J is TRBJ2-7 and V is TRBV20-1, with 13 bases fitting TRBD2. V gave up 6 bases and J gave up 4 bases; unmatched junction bases: 9. The length of the CDR3 is 15 residues. Germline V gene lookup returns CDR1 DFQATT and CDR2 SNEGSKA (reference sequence). DNA of the CDR3: TGCAGTGCAAACCCTCGGACTAGCGGGAGATACGAGCAGTACTTC. This sequence encodes CSANPRTSGRYEQYF.

The gene calls are TRBV6-2 or TRBV6-3 and TRBJ1-5; the match to TRBD1 covers 7 bases. V lost 6 bases, J lost 2 bases, and 7 bases stayed unmatched. CDR1 and CDR2 (germline): MNHEY, SVGEGT. The CDR3 is 15 amino acids. In DNA form, the CDR3 reads TGTGCCAGCAGACCAGACAGGGTGGGCAATCAGCCCCAGCATTTT. The encoded protein is CASRPDRVGNQPQHF.

The rearrangement links TRBV29-1 to TRBJ2-5; D perhaps matches TRBD2 (5 bases). Looked up from germline, CDR1 is SQVTM and CDR2 is ANQGSEA. Deletions cut 4 bases from V and 5 bases from J, with 17 bases between. CDR3 length equals 14 residues. The CDR3 region is CSVVPGSRVETQYF. CDR3 nucleotide sequence: TGCAGCGTTGTTCCGGGGAGTCGGGTGGAGACCCAGTACTTC. Together with reference TRBV29-1 and TRBJ2-5, the CDR3 gives the full variable domain: SAVISQKPSRDICQRGTSLTIQCQVDSQVTMMFWYRQQPGQSLTLIATANQGSEATYESGFVIDKFPISRPNLTFSTLTVSNMSPEDSSIYLCSVVPGSRVETQYFGPGTRLLVL.

This clonotype was found a few times. V gene TRBV6-2 or TRBV6-3 combines with J gene TRBJ2-7; a weak D match, TRBD2 (5 bases). The V gene lost 7 bases and the J gene lost 0 bases, with 13 bases spanning the gap. Germline assignment: CDR1 MNHEY and CDR2 SVGEGT. The CDR3 has 14 residues. The CDR3, as DNA: TGTGCCAGCAATCGTCAGCGGATCTCCTACGAGCAGTACTTC. It translates to CASNRQRISYEQYF.

The chain combines TRBV27 with TRBJ2-7, with TRBD2 identical over 7 bases. The germline CDR1 and CDR2 sequences are MNHEY and SMNVEV (reference sequence). Trimming at V came to 4 bases and at J to 7 bases, leaving 13 bases not matched to a gene. CDR3 length: 15 residues. This CDR3 reads CASSSGGFLQNEQYF. DNA for the CDR3: TGTGCCAGCAGTTCGGGGGGATTCCTGCAAAATGAGCAGTACTTC.

In this sample, this clonotype turned up a few times. V gene TRBV7-2 combines with J gene TRBJ2-3; 9 bases are a match to TRBD2. Germline CDR1 and CDR2: SGHTA and FQGNSA. With V trimmed by 4 bases and J by 7 bases, 12 bases remained unmatched. The CDR3 consists of 16 residues. The CDR3 loop is CASSSRTQAGGHTQYF. CDR3 bases: TGTGCCAGCAGCTCCCGGACTCAAGCGGGAGGTCATACGCAGTATTTT.

This chain's CDR3 is CASSHQRTSESPYEQYF. The DNA for the CDR3 is TGTGCCAGCAGTCACCAGCGTACTAGCGAGAGCCCCTACGAGCAGTACTTC. The chain couples TRBV6-2 or TRBV6-3 to TRBJ2-7, with 7 bases that match TRBD2. The J segment lost 2 bases and the V segment lost 5 bases, leaving 15 bases of the junction unmatched. The CDR3 is made up of 17 amino acids. From germline, CDR1 is MNHEY and CDR2 SVGEGT.

Only one count was recorded for this clonotype. V gene TRBV20-1 combines with J gene TRBJ1-2; TRBD1 matches 7 bases. Germline CDR1 is DFQATT and CDR2 is SNEGSKA (reference sequence). Germline trimming cut 2 bases from V and 3 bases from J; bases unmatched to any gene: 9. The CDR3 is made up of 15 amino acids. This CDR3 reads CSARPTGVGDYGYTF. The CDR3 bases are TGCAGTGCTAGACCAACAGGGGTCGGCGACTATGGCTACACCTTC.

V usage is TRBV20-1 and J usage is TRBJ2-7, with no clear D. The end of the DNA aligns better with TRBJ2-4, so the J call may be wrong. This CDR3 region has 15 residues. Germline V gene data show CDR1 as DFQATT and CDR2 as SNEGSKA (reference sequence). The chain's CDR3 is CSARKYKKDRNIQYF. The CDR3 bases are TGCAGTGCCCGGAAGTACAAAAAGGATCGGAACATTCAGTACTTC.

Ten or more counts support this clonotype. The chain combines TRBV20-1 with TRBJ2-1; 7 nucleotides line up with TRBD1. The junction had 7 bases not matched to a gene; V was cut back by 3 bases and J by 5 bases. This CDR3 is 14 amino acids long. Per germline, CDR1 DFQATT and CDR2 SNEGSKA (reference sequence). The CDR3, as DNA: TGCAGTGCTAGGGGGGACAGCAAACACAATGAGCAGTTCTTC. This codes for CSARGDSKHNEQFF.

This clonotype occurred many times. The junction shows a germline mismatch at one end, possibly a read error. V is TRBV5-1 and J is TRBJ1-6, with TRBD1 as a possible D gene (5 bases). The germline V gene has CDR1 SGHRS and CDR2 YFSETQ. The length of the CDR3 is 13 residues. The CDR3 bases are TGTGCCAGCAGCTTGGGGGATAATTCACCCCTCCACTTT. It codes for CASSLGDNSPLHF. The variable domain in full, completed from reference TRBV5-1 and TRBJ1-6, reads KAGVTQTPRYLIKTRGQQVTLSCSPISGHRSVSWYQQTPGQGLQFLFEYFSETQRNKGNFPGRFSGRQFSNSRSEMNVSTLELGDSALYLCASSLGDNSPLHFGNGTRLTVT.

The chain employs TRBV10-3 and TRBJ2-7; D gene unclear. Germline V gives CDR1 ENHRY, CDR2 SYGVKD. The length of the CDR3 is 15 residues. The V and J ends lost 0 bases and 7 bases respectively, with 16 bases between them. CDR3 sequence (DNA): TGTGCCATCAGTGAGTCGGGCCTTACCTACAATGAGCAGTACTTC. Translated: CAISESGLTYNEQYF.

This clonotype was detected ten times or more. The chain is built from TRBV12-3 or TRBV12-4 and TRBJ1-2; D may be TRBD1 (5 bases). V was clipped by 1 base and J by 9 bases, with 9 bases between them. The CDR3 has 12 residues. CDR3 bases: TGTGCCAGCAGTTTAGGGGGGACGCGCTACACCTTC. Translating gives CASSLGGTRYTF.